Each of the 24 T cell receptor beta chains below was sequenced from the same sample in a study of blood T cell repertoires in COVID-19. TCRdb's copy holds only in-frame clones and misses some; the assay was immunoSEQ multiplex PCR. The sample has 350,000 to 550,000 clones, approximately 90% seen once. Sequences were obtained from peripheral blood. All receptors derive from a woman aged 25 to 39 with acute or convalescent COVID-19.

The V and J genes are TRBV19 and TRBJ2-1, with no clear D. The CDR3 is 13 amino acids. The V end lost 5 bases, the J end lost 12 bases, and 17 bases lay between the germline ends. Germline CDR1 LNHDA, CDR2 SQIVND (reference sequence). CDR3 nucleotides: TGTGCCAGTAGTCCCCGACTCCAGACGAGGCAGTTCTTC. Translated: CASSPRLQTRQFF.

V and J are TRBV27 and TRBJ2-1; 7 bases map to TRBD2. Trimming cost V 5 bases and J 0 bases; bases outside gene matches: 4. Germline V gene sequence: CDR1 MNHEY, CDR2 SMNVEV (reference sequence). The CDR3 consists of 15 residues. CDR3 residues: CASSHRGSSYNEQFF. DNA for the CDR3: TGTGCCAGCAGTCACCGCGGGAGCTCCTACAATGAGCAGTTCTTC.

The chain couples TRBV3-1 (or the pseudogene TRBV3-2) to TRBJ2-5; D possibly corresponds to TRBD2 (6 bases). CDR1 and CDR2 from the germline V gene are LGHDT and YNNKEL (reference sequence). Trimming stripped 2 bases from V and 5 bases from J, with 12 bases between. The CDR3 length is 14 residues. CDR3 loop: CASSQFGGGETQYF. The DNA for the CDR3 is TGTGCCAGCAGCCAATTCGGTGGGGGGGAGACCCAGTACTTC.

The rearrangement uses TRBV6-5 and TRBJ1-1; a weak D match, TRBD1 (6 bases). CDR3 length: 12 amino acids. Trimming left V 5 bases short and J 11 bases short, with 15 bases between. Germline CDR1 and CDR2: MNHEY and SVGAGI. CDR3 DNA sequence: TGTGCCAGCAGTAATCAACGACAGGTTGCTTTCTTT. It is translated as CASSNQRQVAFF.

The V call is TRBV19, the J call TRBJ2-5, with 9 bases identical to TRBD2. The CDR3 has 14 amino acids. Trimming cost V 10 bases and J 0 bases; bases outside gene matches: 6. Germline values: CDR1 LNHDA, CDR2 SQIVND (reference sequence). Written as DNA, the CDR3 is TGTGCCAAAAAGCGGGGGGAATACCAAGAGACCCAGTACTTC. Encoded protein: CAKKRGEYQETQYF. Based on the CDR3 plus reference TRBV19 and TRBJ2-5, the full variable domain is DGGITQSPKYLFRKEGQNVTLSCEQNLNHDAMYWYRQDPGQGLRLIYYSQIVNDFQKGDIAEGYSVSREKKESFPLTVTSAQKNPTAFYLCAKKRGEYQETQYFGPGTRLLVL.

This clone has a single count. This chain connects TRBV6-5 to TRBJ1-2, with 9 bases fitting TRBD1. V was pared by 7 bases and J by 6 bases, with 12 bases of the junction left unmatched. Germline V gene data show CDR1 as MNHEY and CDR2 as SVGAGI. The CDR3 contains 15 residues. The CDR3 loop reads CASIKTGGVLDGYTF. In DNA form, the CDR3 reads TGTGCCAGCATAAAAACAGGGGGCGTTCTGGATGGCTACACCTTC.

The V gene is TRBV28, the J gene TRBJ2-2; unclear D gene. This CDR3 contains 11 residues. Germline lookup yields CDR1 MDHEN and CDR2 SYDVKM. DNA for the CDR3: TGTGTCTCAAGAGGTTCCGGGGAGCTGTTTTTT. Residues: CVSRGSGELFF.

The genes are TRBV6-6 and TRBJ1-1, with 8 bases aligning to TRBD1. This CDR3 region has 12 residues. The V gene end was trimmed by 7 bases and the J gene end by 11 bases; junction bases not matched to a gene: 9. Germline-derived CDR1 and CDR2 are MNHNY and SVGAGI (reference sequence). CDR3: CASTSGQGWAFF. In DNA, the CDR3 is TGTGCCAGCACCAGCGGACAGGGTTGGGCTTTCTTT.

The V gene is TRBV6-2 or TRBV6-3, the J gene TRBJ1-2; TRBD1 matches 8 bases. The CDR3 has 16 residues. After removal of 2 bases from V and 5 bases from J, the junction contained 10 bases not matched to a gene. CDR1 and CDR2 from the germline V gene are MNHEY and SVGEGT. The CDR3 DNA follows: TGTGCCAGCAGTTACCCCAAACAGGGGGTACCATATGGCTACACCTTC. It encodes CASSYPKQGVPYGYTF.

The V gene is TRBV5-1, the J gene TRBJ2-2, with 9 bases identical to TRBD1. Trimming cost V 2 bases and J 2 bases; bases outside gene matches: 4. From germline, CDR1 is SGHRS and CDR2 YFSETQ. The CDR3 extends over 16 amino acids. The CDR3 is CASSFLTGGNTGELFF. Here the CDR3 DNA reads TGCGCCAGCAGCTTCTTGACAGGGGGAAACACCGGGGAGCTGTTTTTT.

This clone was counted only a few times. The chain combines TRBV10-2 with TRBJ2-7; D remains unclear. There are 13 residues in the CDR3. V lost 3 bases and J lost 7, with 13 bases in between. CDR1 WSHSY and CDR2 SAAADI come from the germline V gene. DNA for the CDR3: TGCGCCAGCAGTGACGGCCCATCGGGTGAGCAGTACTTC. Its translation: CASSDGPSGEQYF.

The rearrangement joins TRBV5-1 to TRBJ2-7, with TRBD2 as a possible D gene (6 bases). Germline lookup yields CDR1 SGHRS and CDR2 YFSETQ. The CDR3 runs 15 residues. Trimming removed 2 bases at V and 4 bases at J, with 16 bases between. The CDR3 nucleotides are TGCGCCAGCAGCTTTGGAGGGGAGGTCGGGTACGAGCAGTACTTC. Translating it yields CASSFGGEVGYEQYF. The whole variable domain, filled in from reference TRBV5-1 and TRBJ2-7, reads KAGVTQTPRYLIKTRGQQVTLSCSPISGHRSVSWYQQTPGQGLQFLFEYFSETQRNKGNFPGRFSGRQFSNSRSEMNVSTLELGDSALYLCASSFGGEVGYEQYFGPGTRLTVT.

The V call is TRBV7-6, the J call TRBJ1-4; 7 bases are a match to TRBD1. With V trimmed by 5 bases and J by 6 bases, 6 bases remained unmatched. In germline, CDR1 is SGHVS, CDR2 FNYEAQ. The CDR3 contains 14 residues. The CDR3 spells CASSAGGRDEKLFF. CDR3 nucleotide sequence: TGTGCCAGCAGCGCAGGGGGGCGGGATGAAAAACTGTTTTTT. Full variable domain (remainder filled in from reference TRBV7-6 and TRBJ1-4): GAGVSQSPRYKVTKRGQDVALRCDPISGHVSLYWYRQALGQGPEFLTYFNYEAQQDKSGLPNDRFSAERPEGSISTLTIQRTEQRDSAMYRCASSAGGRDEKLFFGSGTQLSVL.

The rearrangement joins TRBV9 to TRBJ1-4, with TRBD1 matching over 10 bases. The germline V gene has CDR1 SGDLS and CDR2 YYNGEE. V lost 0 bases, J lost 7 bases, and 3 bases stayed unmatched. The CDR3 runs to 15 residues. The CDR3 spells CASSVEGTGAEKLFF. DNA for the CDR3: TGTGCCAGCAGCGTAGAAGGGACAGGGGCTGAAAAACTGTTTTTT.

The chain combines TRBV4-1 with TRBJ1-4; no firm D call. Germline V gene lookup returns CDR1 MGHRA and CDR2 YSYEKL. The CDR3 contains 18 residues. The germline V and J ends were trimmed by 4 bases and 0 bases, with 18 bases remaining between them. CDR3 nucleotide sequence: TGCGCCAGCAGCCTCACGGGAGGGCCCGTTGCAACTAATGAAAAACTGTTTTTT. Its translation: CASSLTGGPVATNEKLFF.

The genes are TRBV18 and TRBJ2-2; tentative D call: TRBD2 (6 bases). The germline V and J ends were trimmed by 2 bases and 6 bases, with 22 bases remaining between them. This CDR3 has 18 amino acids. Germline-derived CDR1 and CDR2 are KGHSH and LQKENI. The CDR3 bases are TGTGCCAGCTCACCATGGGGGGTACGAAGAACCAGCGCCGGGGAGCTGTTTTTT. Translation gives CASSPWGVRRTSAGELFF. Filled out from reference TRBV18 and TRBJ2-2, the complete variable domain reads NAGVMQNPRHLVRRRGQEARLRCSPMKGHSHVYWYRQLPEEGLKFMVYLQKENIIDESGMPKERFSAEFPKEGPSILRIQQVVRGDSAAYFCASSPWGVRRTSAGELFFGEGSRLTVL.

The rearrangement uses TRBV7-3 and TRBJ2-3; TRBD1 matches 7 bases. The junction had 12 bases not matched to a gene; V was cut back by 1 base and J by 8 bases. Germline lookup yields CDR1 SGHTA and CDR2 FQGTGA. This CDR3 has 16 residues. CDR3 nucleotides: TGTGCCAGCAGCTTAATTGGACAGGCCGGGACGGGTACGCAGTATTTT. Protein: CASSLIGQAGTGTQYF.

There are a few counts of this clone. This chain joins TRBV5-6 and TRBJ2-7; a possible D gene is TRBD1 (5 bases). CDR3 length: 18 residues. Germline CDR1 and CDR2: SGHDT and YYEEEE. V was cut by 4 bases and J by 3 bases, with 26 bases left in between. The CDR3 DNA reads TGTGCCAGCAGCCGACTGATAATTGACAGTTCGAGTTTCTACGAGCAGTACTTC. It is translated as CASSRLIIDSSSFYEQYF.

The table lists this clone with a count of one. V is TRBV19 and J is TRBJ1-2; D perhaps matches TRBD1 (5 bases). The V end lost 9 bases, the J end lost 8 bases, and 16 bases lay between the germline ends. The V gene's germline CDR1 is LNHDA and CDR2 SQIVND (reference sequence). The CDR3 sequence is 12 residues long. This CDR3 reads CASRQFAEGYTF. The CDR3 region has the DNA TGTGCCAGCCGACAGTTTGCGGAGGGCTACACCTTC.

The chain has TRBV9 and TRBJ2-1; 8 bases are shared with TRBD2. Germline V CDR1 and CDR2: SGDLS, YYNGEE. The CDR3 runs 15 residues. Trimming took 1 base from V and 5 from J; bases not matched to a gene: 5. The DNA for the CDR3 is TGTGCCAGCAGCGTAAAAGCGGGGGCCGACAATGAGCAGTTCTTC. Amino acid sequence: CASSVKAGADNEQFF.

The rearrangement uses TRBV27 and TRBJ2-2, with D possibly being TRBD2 (5 bases). CDR3 length equals 15 residues. Germline V gene sequence: CDR1 MNHEY, CDR2 SMNVEV (reference sequence). V shed 6 bases and J shed 1 base, with 12 bases lying between them. The CDR3 spells CASRGTDLNTGELFF. CDR3 in DNA: TGTGCCAGCAGGGGTACGGACTTGAACACCGGGGAGCTGTTTTTT.

The chain carries TRBV9 and TRBJ2-5, with D uncertain. Germline-derived CDR1 and CDR2 are SGDLS and YYNGEE. V was cut by 0 bases and J by 5 bases, with 11 bases left in between. The CDR3 is made up of 14 amino acids. The CDR3 DNA follows: TGTGCCAGCAGCGTAGCTACCCGGTCGGAGACCCAGTACTTC. Its protein product is CASSVATRSETQYF.

V and J are TRBV10-3 and TRBJ1-3, with D unresolved. V lost 10 bases, J lost 0 bases, and 22 bases lay in between. The germline V gene encodes CDR1 ENHRY and CDR2 SYGVKD. The CDR3 is 17 amino acids. This CDR3 is CATTGGRRLVSGNTIYF. CDR3 coding DNA: TGTGCCACAACGGGAGGGAGGAGATTAGTCTCTGGAAACACCATATATTTT.

This clone occurred a few times. The V and J genes are TRBV12-3 or TRBV12-4 and TRBJ1-2, with D possibly matching TRBD1 (5 bases). Trimming removed 4 bases at V and 4 bases at J, with 10 bases between. The length of the CDR3 is 13 residues. DNA for the CDR3: TGTGCCAGCAGTTACAGGACCCCCTATGGCTACACCTTC. It specifies CASSYRTPYGYTF.